Below, 26 T cell receptor beta chains from the same sample are listed, as sequenced in a study of Ad26.COV2.S vaccination and SARS-CoV-2 variants. Specified treatment: some 19 received Ad26.COV2.S at low or high dose, single or two shots; 5 received placebo; per-sample allocation not given. Specimens were obtained on day 63 following the first vaccine or placebo injection. TCRdb's table, derived via immunoSEQ multiplex PCR, lists solely in-frame clones and lacks some. This table has about 410,000 clones, around 92% appearing once. This sample comprised peripheral blood, obtained in a trial of Ad26.COV2.S vaccine versus placebo. The receptor set was obtained from a person between 18 and 60 years old who received the Ad26.COV2.S COVID-19 vaccine or a placebo.

The chain couples TRBV6-1 to TRBJ2-6; the D call may be TRBD1 or TRBD2 (5 bases each). CDR1 and CDR2 (germline): MNHNS, SASEGT. V was clipped by 4 bases and J by 2 bases, with 21 bases between them. The CDR3 is 19 residues long. The DNA of the CDR3 is TGTGCCAGCAGTGGGAGAAAGGGGCTGAGGGCTCCTGGGGCCAACGTCCTGACTTTC. This gives the protein CASSGRKGLRAPGANVLTF.

The V gene is TRBV10-1, the J gene TRBJ2-1, with D perhaps matching TRBD1 (7 bases). Germline CDR1 and CDR2: WNHNN and SYGVQD (reference sequence). V was cut by 6 bases and J by 6 bases, with 18 bases left in between. The CDR3 is 15 residues long. The CDR3 spells CASSLGGGLVNEQFF. In nucleotides, the CDR3 is TGCGCCAGCAGCCTAGGAGGGGGCTTAGTCAATGAGCAGTTCTTC.

This chain uses TRBV6-2 or TRBV6-3 with TRBJ2-1, with D unresolved. Germline V gene sequence: CDR1 MNHEY, CDR2 SVGEGT. This CDR3 spans 16 amino acids. The germline V and J ends were trimmed by 3 bases and 0 bases, with 12 bases remaining between them. CDR3 DNA sequence: TGTGCCAGCAGTTATGACCGCAGAAGCTCCTACAATGAGCAGTTCTTC. It codes for CASSYDRRSSYNEQFF.

This clone was seen just once. The V gene is TRBV27, the J gene TRBJ2-3; unclear D gene. Looked up from germline, CDR1 is MNHEY and CDR2 is SMNVEV (reference sequence). The CDR3 totals 14 residues. V dropped 7 bases and J dropped 3 bases, with 14 bases sitting between them. The CDR3 is CASTQRVRTDTQYF. Written as DNA, the CDR3 is TGTGCCAGCACTCAGAGAGTTAGGACAGATACGCAGTATTTT.

The chain combines TRBV6-2 or TRBV6-3 with TRBJ2-1; D is ambiguous. V lost 6 bases, J lost 15 bases, and 15 bases lay in between. The V gene's germline CDR1 is MNHEY and CDR2 SVGEGT. This CDR3 comprises 11 residues. In nucleotides, the CDR3 is TGTGCCAGCAGCCCCGCCAGGCTGCGGTTCTTC. It is translated as CASSPARLRFF.

The CDR3 region is CASSFQGLETQYF. The CDR3 coding sequence is TGTGCCAGCAGCTTTCAGGGATTGGAGACCCAGTACTTC. This chain connects TRBV5-5 to TRBJ2-5; TRBD1 might be the D (5 bases). Germline CDR1 is SGHKS and CDR2 is YYEKEE (reference sequence). The CDR3 covers 13 residues. Trimming removed 2 bases at V and 5 bases at J, with 10 bases between.

The V and J genes are TRBV28 and TRBJ2-2; 11 bases agree with TRBD2. The germline V gene encodes CDR1 MDHEN and CDR2 SYDVKM. This CDR3 comprises 17 residues. Trimming at V came to 7 bases and at J to 6 bases, leaving 13 bases not matched to a gene. The CDR3 loop is CASNPASGGRGPGELFF. CDR3 coding DNA: TGTGCCAGCAACCCGGCTAGCGGGGGGCGGGGGCCCGGGGAGCTGTTTTTT.

The rearrangement joins TRBV28 to TRBJ2-3; no clear D gene. With 1 base removed from V and 6 bases from J, the gap between germline ends came to 11 bases. This CDR3 is built from 14 residues. Germline values: CDR1 MDHEN, CDR2 SYDVKM. This CDR3 reads CASSLFGPRDTQYF. In DNA form, the CDR3 reads TGTGCCAGCAGTTTATTCGGCCCGCGTGATACGCAGTATTTT.

The chain combines TRBV7-8 with TRBJ2-1, with D perhaps TRBD1 or TRBD2 (5 bases each). Germline CDR1 SGHVS, CDR2 FQNEAQ. Trimming pared 5 bases from V and 0 bases from J, leaving 14 bases between. CDR3 length: 16 residues. CDR3 coding DNA: TGTGCCAGCAGCGGGGGAGTGGAGGTCTCCTACAATGAGCAGTTCTTC. Translated: CASSGGVEVSYNEQFF.

This rearrangement joins TRBV6-5 to TRBJ2-3; 10 bases are shared with TRBD2. This CDR3 has 15 residues. Germline CDR1 reads MNHEY; CDR2 reads SVGAGI. J was trimmed by 1 base and V by 2 bases; bases with no gene match: 0. CDR3 region: CASSYLAGGTDTQYF. CDR3 nucleotide sequence: TGTGCCAGCAGTTACCTAGCGGGAGGCACAGATACGCAGTATTTT.

In this sample, this clone turned up once. The rearrangement uses TRBV9 and TRBJ2-7; 8 bases line up with TRBD1. The CDR3 loop spans 12 amino acids. The germline gives CDR1 SGDLS, CDR2 YYNGEE. The trim removed 4 bases at V and 6 bases at J, leaving 3 bases unmatched. As DNA, the CDR3 is TGTGCCAGCAGCCAGGGGGCAGGCGAGCAGTACTTC. It encodes CASSQGAGEQYF.

The V call is TRBV3-1 (or the pseudogene TRBV3-2), the J call TRBJ1-6; TRBD1 agrees at 7 bases. Germline V lookup: CDR1 LGHDT, CDR2 YNNKEL (reference sequence). V lost 6 bases and J lost 7; bases outside the gene matches: 9. This CDR3 spans 15 amino acids. The CDR3 nucleotides read TGTGCCAGCAGACGAGACAGGGCCTTCAATTCACCCCTCCACTTT. As protein: CASRRDRAFNSPLHF.

This chain joins TRBV28 and TRBJ2-5; TRBD2 matches at 7 bases. The J segment lost 5 bases and the V segment lost 3 bases, leaving 15 bases of the junction unmatched. In germline, CDR1 is MDHEN, CDR2 SYDVKM. The CDR3 consists of 17 residues. In DNA form, the CDR3 reads TGTGCCAGCAGTTTCCCTCCCCTAGCCCGGGGGGAGGAGACCCAGTACTTC. Translating gives CASSFPPLARGEETQYF.

In DNA, the CDR3 is TGTGCCAGCAGCGTAGGAGGGACTAGTGCAGATACGCAGTATTTT. Translating gives CASSVGGTSADTQYF. The chain is built from TRBV9 and TRBJ2-3; 8 positions agree with TRBD2. The J segment lost 4 bases and the V segment lost 0 bases, leaving 4 bases of the junction unmatched. Germline-derived CDR1 and CDR2 are SGDLS and YYNGEE. The CDR3 is 15 residues long.

The chain couples TRBV5-1 to TRBJ2-2, with 15 bases fitting TRBD2. The germline gives CDR1 SGHRS, CDR2 YFSETQ. J lost 5 bases, V lost 3 bases, and 11 bases had no gene match. The CDR3 spans 19 residues. CDR3 sequence reads: CASSSIAQGLAGGTGELFF. The CDR3 DNA sequence: TGCGCCAGCAGCTCAATTGCGCAGGGACTAGCGGGGGGAACCGGGGAGCTGTTTTTT.

V is TRBV12-3 or TRBV12-4 and J is TRBJ1-1; possibly TRBD1 for D (6 bases). The germline V and J ends were trimmed by 6 bases and 8 bases, with 13 bases remaining between them. The CDR3 is made up of 12 amino acids. The CDR3, as DNA: TGTGCCAGCAGGTCCCAGGGGTCCGAAGCTTTCTTT. Translated: CASRSQGSEAFF.

The CDR3 protein is CASSESAAGATDTQYF. As DNA, the CDR3 is TGCGCCAGCAGTGAGTCGGCAGCGGGGGCAACAGATACGCAGTATTTT. The chain couples TRBV10-1 to TRBJ2-3, with TRBD2 matching over 8 bases. The germline CDR1 and CDR2 sequences are WNHNN and SYGVQD (reference sequence). The length of the CDR3 is 16 residues. V shed 0 bases and J 3 bases; nucleotides not matched to a gene: 5.

V gene TRBV4-3 combines with J gene TRBJ1-6; D is possibly TRBD1 (6 bases). V lost 3 bases and J 5 bases, leaving 11 bases between the germline ends. The CDR3 contains 15 residues. The V gene's germline CDR1 is LGHNA and CDR2 YSLEER. The CDR3 region has the DNA TGCGCCAGCAGCCAGTCCGGGACAAATAATTCACCCCTCCACTTT. The encoded protein is CASSQSGTNNSPLHF.

A single count supports this clone. The junction and the germline gene differ at one end; a read error may be behind it. This chain links TRBV28 with TRBJ1-4; 10 bases agree with TRBD1. The CDR3 consists of 14 residues. Germline V gene sequence: CDR1 MDHEN, CDR2 SYDVKM. The CDR3 is CASSTGTGVPIWVF. The CDR3, as DNA: TGTGCCAGCAGTACCGGGACAGGGGTCCCAATATGGGTTTTT. The full variable domain, in which reference TRBV28 and TRBJ1-4 provide the parts outside the CDR3, is DVKVTQSSRYLVKRTGEKVFLECVQDMDHENMFWYRQDPGLGLRLIYFSYDVKMKEKGDIPEGYSVSREKKERFSLILESASTNQTSMYLCASSTGTGVPIWVFGSGTQLSVL.

The genes are TRBV3-1 (or the pseudogene TRBV3-2) and TRBJ2-3; TRBD1 matches 8 bases. The V and J ends lost 4 bases and 2 bases, in that order; junction bases with no gene match: 5. The CDR3 runs to 15 residues. Germline-derived CDR1 and CDR2 are LGHDT and YNNKEL (reference sequence). CDR3: CASSPRQGNTDTQYF. The CDR3 DNA sequence: TGTGCCAGCAGCCCCAGACAGGGGAACACAGATACGCAGTATTTT.

This chain joins TRBV24-1 and TRBJ1-5, with no clear D. The V end was cut by 4 bases, the J end by 10 bases, with 13 bases between. CDR3 length: 13 residues. The germline gives CDR1 KGHDR, CDR2 SFDVKD. CDR3 region: CATSEYGSGPQHF. In nucleotides, the CDR3 is TGTGCCACCAGTGAATATGGGTCGGGCCCCCAGCATTTT.

V is TRBV7-8 and J is TRBJ1-5, with no clear D. The CDR3 totals 16 residues. V shed 2 bases and J shed 2 bases, with 13 bases lying between them. Germline CDR1 is SGHVS and CDR2 is FQNEAQ. The DNA of the CDR3 is TGTGCCAGCAGCTTACGACGGGTTGAGGGCAATCAGCCCCAGCATTTT. It yields the protein CASSLRRVEGNQPQHF.

The chain is built from TRBV5-8 and TRBJ2-3; D unclear. The CDR3 sequence is 13 residues long. V dropped 1 base and J dropped 3 bases, with 6 bases sitting between them. Germline loops: CDR1 SGHTS, CDR2 YDEGEE. CDR3 nucleotides: TGTGCCAGCAGCTTGTACCGAACAGATACGCAGTATTTT. Translated, it gives CASSLYRTDTQYF.

The chain employs TRBV18 and TRBJ1-4; D not certain. CDR3 length: 14 amino acids. The V end lost 0 bases, the J end lost 2 bases, and 4 bases lay between the germline ends. The germline gives CDR1 KGHSH, CDR2 LQKENI. As DNA, the CDR3 is TGTGCCAGCTCACCACCCGGGACTAATGAAAAACTGTTTTTT. Translation: CASSPPGTNEKLFF.

The V and J genes are TRBV2 and TRBJ2-1; D might be TRBD2 (5 bases). Germline CDR1 SNHLY, CDR2 FYNNEI. Trimming removed 3 bases at V and 9 bases at J, with 12 bases between. The CDR3 has 13 amino acids. Here the CDR3 reads CASSEAGGVEQFF. As DNA, the CDR3 is TGTGCCAGCAGTGAGGCGGGTGGGGTTGAGCAGTTCTTC.

The CDR3, as DNA: TGCAGTGCTAGTAAAAGGGTGTCTCCTGGGACCCAGTACTTC. The encoded protein is CSASKRVSPGTQYF. The rearrangement links TRBV20-1 to TRBJ2-5; D ambiguous. Germline V gene lookup returns CDR1 DFQATT and CDR2 SNEGSKA (reference sequence). V lost 3 bases to trimming and J lost 7 bases, with 18 bases between them. This CDR3 has 14 amino acids.